This TCR beta chain was retrieved from a study of T cell responses to AZD1222 COVID-19 vaccine. Study-level points and caveats: Every sample of the repertoires postdated the peak T cell response.

The germline CDR1 and CDR2 sequences are MNHEY and SVGEGT. The V gene lost 3 bases and the J gene lost 6 bases, with 5 bases spanning the gap. This CDR3 spans 12 amino acids. This clone occurred once. The antigen remains unidentified. Clones were sequenced by immunoSEQ multiplex PCR, and TCRdb holds only the in-frame ones, with some missing. The sample includes about 160,000 clones, about 91% of them seen just once. The input for sequencing was peripheral blood, taken on day 0 of AZD1222 vaccination. The TCR comes from an adult in good health. This chain links TRBV6-2 or TRBV6-3 with TRBJ2-2, with D unresolved. The CDR3 bases are TGTGCCAGCAGTTATGGGGCCGGGGAGCTGTTTTTT. Its translation is CASSYGAGELFF.